This section outlines one TCR beta chain sequence together with its context. This entry belongs to a study of blood T cell repertoires in COVID-19. The method was immunoSEQ multiplex PCR; TCRdb's version includes in-frame clones alone and lacks a portion of them. The repertoire holds fewer than 300,000 clones, with about 85% as singletons. Unmatched junction bases numbered 9, after V lost 6 bases and J lost 6 bases. The CDR3 is 16 amino acids. CDR1 and CDR2 from the germline V gene are SNHLY and FYNNEI. The sequence derives from a woman aged 45-65 years who had recovered from COVID-19. The chain links TRBV2 to TRBJ2-3; 13 bases are shared with TRBD2. The sample comprised PBMCs or T cells enriched from blood (not recorded which). DNA of the CDR3: TGTGCCAGCAGGCGGACTAGCGGGAGCGATTTCGATACGCAGTATTTT. Its protein product is CASRRTSGSDFDTQYF. Full variable domain (missing parts from reference TRBV2 and TRBJ2-3): EPEVTQTPSHQVTQMGQEVILRCVPISNHLYFYWYRQILGQKVEFLVSFYNNEISEKSEIFDDQFSVERPDGSNFTLKIRSTKLEDSAMYFCASRRTSGSDFDTQYFGPGTRLTVL.